The rows below give T cell receptor beta chains drawn from one sample of a study of blood T cell repertoires in COVID-19. Sequencing was performed with immunoSEQ multiplex PCR; in TCRdb, only in-frame clones are kept and a portion is missing. This table has 35,000 to 40,000 clones, roughly 90% appearing once. Specimen: peripheral blood. Every receptor here comes from a man aged 65 to 79 with active COVID-19. Both conserved end residues are part of each CDR3. The order of the fields is V gene, D gene, CDR3 length, clone size, CDR3 protein. The D gene is left open where the match is weak. Some rows mark clone size as missing; the rest say once, few, many or name a class of expanded clone.

v_call: TRBV4-3
d_call: TRBD2
cdr3_length: 18
clone_size: -
cdr3_aa: CASSQDRLAGGRNYEQYF

v_call: TRBV7-2
d_call: TRBD1
cdr3_length: 15
clone_size: -
cdr3_aa: CASSLFGTGFYEQYF

v_call: TRBV5-8
d_call: -
cdr3_length: 15
clone_size: -
cdr3_aa: CASSAGLSSYNEQFF

v_call: TRBV29-1
d_call: TRBD1
cdr3_length: 11
clone_size: -
cdr3_aa: CSVPGTVEAFF

v_call: TRBV4-1
d_call: -
cdr3_length: 17
clone_size: -
cdr3_aa: CASSQDWNRAVGNTIYF

v_call: TRBV4-2
d_call: TRBD2
cdr3_length: 19
clone_size: -
cdr3_aa: CASSQAGRGGLPHTDTQYF

v_call: TRBV19
d_call: -
cdr3_length: 17
clone_size: once
cdr3_aa: CASSQTRGWQPNTEAFF

v_call: TRBV5-8
d_call: TRBD1
cdr3_length: 17
clone_size: -
cdr3_aa: CASSLGQGKVMNTEAFF

v_call: TRBV19
d_call: -
cdr3_length: 15
clone_size: -
cdr3_aa: CASSMGGRGNYGYTF

v_call: TRBV7-9
d_call: -
cdr3_length: 11
clone_size: few
cdr3_aa: CAGGAEYGYTF

v_call: TRBV9
d_call: TRBD1
cdr3_length: 16
clone_size: -
cdr3_aa: CASSAGTGKKDGELFF

v_call: TRBV6-6
d_call: TRBD1
cdr3_length: 16
clone_size: -
cdr3_aa: CASSYSRDRAGNGYTF

v_call: TRBV19
d_call: -
cdr3_length: 14
clone_size: -
cdr3_aa: CASTSDGQGGPQHF

v_call: TRBV21-1
d_call: -
cdr3_length: 17
clone_size: -
cdr3_aa: CASSSEDREPSDQPQHF

v_call: TRBV6-5
d_call: TRBD2
cdr3_length: 16
clone_size: -
cdr3_aa: CASSSASGRLYNEQFF

v_call: TRBV2
d_call: TRBD2
cdr3_length: 15
clone_size: once
cdr3_aa: CASRATSGGYNEQFF